This TCR beta chain was recovered during a study of Ad26.COV2.S vaccination and SARS-CoV-2 variants. This clone was recorded only once. The method was immunoSEQ multiplex PCR; TCRdb's version includes in-frame clones alone and lacks a portion of them. The table shows about 350,000 clones, with 70% to 90% occurring only once. As to treatment: around 19 received Ad26.COV2.S at low or high dose, single or two shots; about 5 received placebo; per-sample allocation not given. On day 63 after the first injection, vaccine and placebo recipients gave samples. The sample was peripheral blood, taken in a trial of Ad26.COV2.S vaccine versus placebo. This TCR came from a person between 18 and 65 years old who received the Ad26.COV2.S COVID-19 vaccine or a placebo.

The CDR3 DNA reads as TGTGCCAGCAGTTTCTATGGGAGCCAGCCCCAGCATTTT. Translation gives CASSFYGSQPQHF. The chain recombines TRBV12-3 or TRBV12-4 with TRBJ1-5; D is uncertain. Between the trimmed V and J ends, which lost 3 bases and 7 bases, there was a span of 10 bases. The CDR3 loop spans 13 amino acids.